The present T cell receptor beta chain was sequenced within a study of CD8 T cells in ankylosing spondylitis. A remark on this clonotype: The antigen remains undetermined.

The study, taken as a whole, reports: Reactive arthritis synovial fluid and blood were previously reported to contain some motif variants. Researchers reportedly found disease-linked clones significantly enriched in matched ankylosing spondylitis synovial fluid. Seemingly distinctive of ankylosing spondylitis blood was a TCR beta motif formed by eight highly homologous variants.

TCR beta libraries were made by quantitative 5'-RACE with molecular barcodes. TCRdb re-called the 5' RACE reads through MiXCR, storing one row per CDR3 protein. There are roughly 670,000 distinct CDR3 sequences in the sample; roughly 20% occur only once, and over 15% lies in the top ten. The CDR3 loop spans 15 amino acids. V dropped 3 bases and J dropped 1 base, with 12 bases sitting between them. The TCR comes from a male donor with ankylosing spondylitis. The rearrangement joins TRBV12-3 or TRBV12-4 to TRBJ1-1; TRBD1 is a possible D gene (6 bases). The specimen sequenced was blood, either unsorted or a sorted T cell fraction (not recorded which). The CDR3, as DNA: TGTGCCAGCAGTTTCGCCGACAGGAAGAACACTGAAGCTTTCTTT. Translating it yields CASSFADRKNTEAFF.